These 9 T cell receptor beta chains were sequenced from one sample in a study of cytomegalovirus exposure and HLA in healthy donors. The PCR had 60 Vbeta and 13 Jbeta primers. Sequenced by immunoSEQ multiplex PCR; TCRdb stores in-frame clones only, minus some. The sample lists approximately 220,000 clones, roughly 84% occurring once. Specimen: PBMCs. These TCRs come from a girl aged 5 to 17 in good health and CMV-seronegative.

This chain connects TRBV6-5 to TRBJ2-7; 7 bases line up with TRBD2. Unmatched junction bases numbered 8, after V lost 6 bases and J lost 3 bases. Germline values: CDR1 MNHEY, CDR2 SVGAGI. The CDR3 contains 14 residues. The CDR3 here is CASRPSGRIYEQYF. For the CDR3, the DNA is TGTGCCAGCAGACCTAGCGGACGAATCTACGAGCAGTACTTC.

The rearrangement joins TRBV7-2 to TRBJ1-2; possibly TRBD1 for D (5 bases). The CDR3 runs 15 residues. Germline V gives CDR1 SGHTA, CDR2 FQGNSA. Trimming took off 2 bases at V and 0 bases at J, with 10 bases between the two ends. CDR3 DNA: TGTGCCAGCAGCTTATTGCAGGGCTCTAACTATGGCTACACCTTC. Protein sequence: CASSLLQGSNYGYTF.

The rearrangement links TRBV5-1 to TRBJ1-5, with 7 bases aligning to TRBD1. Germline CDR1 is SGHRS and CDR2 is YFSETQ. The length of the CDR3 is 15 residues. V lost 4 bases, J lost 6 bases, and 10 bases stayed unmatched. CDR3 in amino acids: CASSPDGGGGQPQHF. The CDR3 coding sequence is TGCGCCAGCAGCCCAGATGGAGGGGGCGGTCAGCCCCAGCATTTT.

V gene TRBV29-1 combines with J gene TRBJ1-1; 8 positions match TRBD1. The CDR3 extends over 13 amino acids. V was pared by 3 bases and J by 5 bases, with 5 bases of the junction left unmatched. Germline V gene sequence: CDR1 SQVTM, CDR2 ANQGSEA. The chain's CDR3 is CSVEDRVGTEAFF. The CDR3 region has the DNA TGCAGCGTTGAGGACAGGGTTGGGACTGAAGCTTTCTTT.

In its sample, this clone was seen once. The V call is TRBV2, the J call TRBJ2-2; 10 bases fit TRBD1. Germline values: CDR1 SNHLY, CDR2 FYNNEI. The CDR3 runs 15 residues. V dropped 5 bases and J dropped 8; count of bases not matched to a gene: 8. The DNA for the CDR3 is TGTGCCAGCAGTACCGACAGGGGGCGGGCTGGGGAGCTGTTTTTT. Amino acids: CASSTDRGRAGELFF.

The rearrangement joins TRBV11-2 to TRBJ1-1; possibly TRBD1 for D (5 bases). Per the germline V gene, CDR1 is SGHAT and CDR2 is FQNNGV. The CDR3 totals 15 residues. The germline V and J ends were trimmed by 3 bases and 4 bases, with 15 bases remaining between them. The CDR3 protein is CASSFSLQVSTEAFF. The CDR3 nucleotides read TGTGCCAGCAGCTTTAGTCTACAGGTGAGCACTGAAGCTTTCTTT. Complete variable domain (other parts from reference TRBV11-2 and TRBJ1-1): EAGVAQSPRYKIIEKRQSVAFWCNPISGHATLYWYQQILGQGPKLLIQFQNNGVVDDSQLPKDRFSAERLKGVDSTLKIQPAKLEDSAVYLCASSFSLQVSTEAFFGQGTRLTVV.

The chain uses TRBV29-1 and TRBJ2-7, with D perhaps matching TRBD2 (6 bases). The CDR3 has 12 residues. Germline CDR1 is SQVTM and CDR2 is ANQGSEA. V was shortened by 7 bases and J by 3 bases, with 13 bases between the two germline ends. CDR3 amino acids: CSALGLRYEQYF. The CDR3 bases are TGCAGCGCTCTGGGACTGCGCTACGAGCAGTACTTC.

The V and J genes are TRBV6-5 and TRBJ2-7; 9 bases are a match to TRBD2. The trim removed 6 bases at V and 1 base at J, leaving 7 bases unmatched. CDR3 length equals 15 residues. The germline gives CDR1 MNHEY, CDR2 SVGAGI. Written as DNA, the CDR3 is TGTGCCAGCAGCAATAGCGGGAGAGAATCCTACGAGCAGTACTTC. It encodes CASSNSGRESYEQYF.

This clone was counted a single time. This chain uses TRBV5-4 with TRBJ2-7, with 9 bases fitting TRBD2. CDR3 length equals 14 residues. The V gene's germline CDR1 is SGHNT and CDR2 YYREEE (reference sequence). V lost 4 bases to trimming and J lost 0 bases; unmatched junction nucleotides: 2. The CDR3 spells CASSLAGLSYEQYF. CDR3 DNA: TGTGCCAGCAGCCTAGCGGGACTCTCCTACGAGCAGTACTTC.